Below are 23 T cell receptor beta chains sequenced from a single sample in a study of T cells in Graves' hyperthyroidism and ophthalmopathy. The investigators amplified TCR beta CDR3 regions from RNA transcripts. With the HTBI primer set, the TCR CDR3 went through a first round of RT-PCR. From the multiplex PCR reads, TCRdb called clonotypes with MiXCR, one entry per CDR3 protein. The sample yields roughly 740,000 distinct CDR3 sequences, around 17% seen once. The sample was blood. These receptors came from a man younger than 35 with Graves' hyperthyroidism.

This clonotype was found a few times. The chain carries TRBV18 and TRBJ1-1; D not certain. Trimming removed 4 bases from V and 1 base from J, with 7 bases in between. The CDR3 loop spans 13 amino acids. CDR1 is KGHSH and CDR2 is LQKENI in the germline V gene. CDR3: CASSRAQNTEAFF. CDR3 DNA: TGTGCCAGCTCACGGGCACAGAACACTGAAGCTTTCTTT.

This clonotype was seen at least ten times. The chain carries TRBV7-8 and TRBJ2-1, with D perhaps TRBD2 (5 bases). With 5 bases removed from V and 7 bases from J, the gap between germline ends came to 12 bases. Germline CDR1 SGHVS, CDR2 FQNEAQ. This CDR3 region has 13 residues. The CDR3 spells CASSQDSFNEQFF. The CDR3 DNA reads TGTGCCAGCAGCCAGGACTCTTTTAATGAGCAGTTCTTC.

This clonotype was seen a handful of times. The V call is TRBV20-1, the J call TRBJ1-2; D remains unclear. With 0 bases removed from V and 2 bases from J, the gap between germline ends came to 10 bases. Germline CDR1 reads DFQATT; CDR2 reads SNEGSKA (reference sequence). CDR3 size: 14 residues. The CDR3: CSARDPVRNYGYTF. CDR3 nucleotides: TGCAGTGCTAGAGATCCCGTCAGGAACTATGGCTACACCTTC.

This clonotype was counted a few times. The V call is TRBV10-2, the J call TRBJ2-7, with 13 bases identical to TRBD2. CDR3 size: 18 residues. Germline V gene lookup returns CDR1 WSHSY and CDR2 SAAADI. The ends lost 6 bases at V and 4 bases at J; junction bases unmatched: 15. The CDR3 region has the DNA TGCGCCAGCAGGACCGGGACTAGCGGGACCCGACCCCGTTACGAGCAGTACTTC. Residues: CASRTGTSGTRPRYEQYF.

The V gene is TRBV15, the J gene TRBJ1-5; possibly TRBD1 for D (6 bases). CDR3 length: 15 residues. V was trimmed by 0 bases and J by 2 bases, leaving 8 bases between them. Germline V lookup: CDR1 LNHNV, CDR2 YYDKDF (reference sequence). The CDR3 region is CATSRDPGGNQPQHF. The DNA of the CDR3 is TGTGCCACCAGCAGAGATCCAGGGGGCAATCAGCCCCAGCATTTT.

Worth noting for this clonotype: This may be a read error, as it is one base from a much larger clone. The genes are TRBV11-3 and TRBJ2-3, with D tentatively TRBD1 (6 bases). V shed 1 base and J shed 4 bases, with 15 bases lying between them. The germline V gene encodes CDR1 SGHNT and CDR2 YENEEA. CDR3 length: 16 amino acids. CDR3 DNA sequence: TGTGCCAGCAGCTTAGGCAACAGGGAGTTTGCAGATACGCAGTATTTT. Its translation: CASSLGNREFADTQYF.

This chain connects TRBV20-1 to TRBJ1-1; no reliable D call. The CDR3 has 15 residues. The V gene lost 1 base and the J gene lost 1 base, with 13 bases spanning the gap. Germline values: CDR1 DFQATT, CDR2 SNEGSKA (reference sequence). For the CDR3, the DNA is TGCAGTGCTAGAGGATCCCGGGGTCGGAACACTGAAGCTTTCTTT. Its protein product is CSARGSRGRNTEAFF.

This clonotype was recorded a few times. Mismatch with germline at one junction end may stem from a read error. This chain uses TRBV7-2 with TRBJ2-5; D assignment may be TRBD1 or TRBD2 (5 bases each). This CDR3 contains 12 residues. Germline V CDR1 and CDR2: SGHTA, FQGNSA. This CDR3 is CASSLAPGPGDF. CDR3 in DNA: TGTGCCAGCAGCTTAGCCCCGGGACCAGGAGACTTC. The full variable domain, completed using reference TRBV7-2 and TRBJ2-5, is GAGVSQSPSNKVTEKGKDVELRCDPISGHTALYWYRQSLGQGLEFLIYFQGNSAPDKSGLPSDRFSAERTGGSVSTLTIQRTQQEDSAVYLCASSLAPGPGDFGPGTRLLVL.

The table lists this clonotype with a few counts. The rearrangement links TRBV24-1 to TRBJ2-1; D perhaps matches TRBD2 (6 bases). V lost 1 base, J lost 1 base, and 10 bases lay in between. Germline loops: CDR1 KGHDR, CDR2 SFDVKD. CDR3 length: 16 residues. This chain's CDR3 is CATSDFAGRSYNEQFF. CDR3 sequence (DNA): TGTGCCACCAGTGATTTTGCGGGAAGATCCTACAATGAGCAGTTCTTC.

The CDR3 bases are TGCAGTGCTAGAGATCTGGAGGGTGTGGGTAAGCCCCAGCATTTT. Translating gives CSARDLEGVGKPQHF. The V call is TRBV20-1, the J call TRBJ1-5; no firm D call. This CDR3 has 15 amino acids. The V and J ends lost 0 bases and 8 bases respectively, with 17 bases between them. Germline V gene data show CDR1 as DFQATT and CDR2 as SNEGSKA (reference sequence).

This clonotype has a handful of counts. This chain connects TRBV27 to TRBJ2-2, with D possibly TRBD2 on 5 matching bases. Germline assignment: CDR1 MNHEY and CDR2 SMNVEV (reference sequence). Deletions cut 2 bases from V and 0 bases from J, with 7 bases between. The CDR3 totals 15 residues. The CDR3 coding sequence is TGTGCCAGCAGTTTAGACTACCCGAACACCGGGGAGCTGTTTTTT. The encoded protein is CASSLDYPNTGELFF.

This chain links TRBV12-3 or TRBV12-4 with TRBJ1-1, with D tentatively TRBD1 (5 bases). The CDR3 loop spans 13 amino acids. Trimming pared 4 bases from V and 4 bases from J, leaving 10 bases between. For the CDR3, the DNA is TGTGCCAGCAGTTGGGGCAGACGCACTGAAGCTTTCTTT. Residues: CASSWGRRTEAFF.

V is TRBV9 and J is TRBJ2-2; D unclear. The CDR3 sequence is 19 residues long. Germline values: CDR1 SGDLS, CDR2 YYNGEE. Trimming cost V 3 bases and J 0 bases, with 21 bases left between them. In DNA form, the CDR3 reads TGTGCCAGCAGCGACCCCAATCGGGCTGGAATCGCGAACACCGGGGAGCTGTTTTTT. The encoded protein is CASSDPNRAGIANTGELFF.

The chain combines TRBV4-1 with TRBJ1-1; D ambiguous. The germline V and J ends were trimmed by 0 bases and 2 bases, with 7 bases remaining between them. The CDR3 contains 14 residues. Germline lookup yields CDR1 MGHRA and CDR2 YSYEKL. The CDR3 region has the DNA TGCGCCAGCAGCCAAGATTACCAAAACACTGAAGCTTTCTTT. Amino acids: CASSQDYQNTEAFF.

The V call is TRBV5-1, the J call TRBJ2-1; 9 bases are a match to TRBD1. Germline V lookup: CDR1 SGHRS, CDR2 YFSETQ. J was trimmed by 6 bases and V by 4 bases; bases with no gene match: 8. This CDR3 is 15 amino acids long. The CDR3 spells CASSTGQGESNEQFF. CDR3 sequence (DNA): TGCGCCAGCAGCACGGGACAGGGAGAGAGCAATGAGCAGTTCTTC. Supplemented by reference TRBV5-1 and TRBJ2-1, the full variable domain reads KAGVTQTPRYLIKTRGQQVTLSCSPISGHRSVSWYQQTPGQGLQFLFEYFSETQRNKGNFPGRFSGRQFSNSRSEMNVSTLELGDSALYLCASSTGQGESNEQFFGPGTRLTVL.

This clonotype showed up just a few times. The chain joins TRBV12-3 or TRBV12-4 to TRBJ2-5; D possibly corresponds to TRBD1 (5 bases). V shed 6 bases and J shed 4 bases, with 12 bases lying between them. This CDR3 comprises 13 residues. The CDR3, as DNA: TGTGCCAGCAGCTTGGGGCCATTAGAGACCCAGTACTTC. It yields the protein CASSLGPLETQYF.

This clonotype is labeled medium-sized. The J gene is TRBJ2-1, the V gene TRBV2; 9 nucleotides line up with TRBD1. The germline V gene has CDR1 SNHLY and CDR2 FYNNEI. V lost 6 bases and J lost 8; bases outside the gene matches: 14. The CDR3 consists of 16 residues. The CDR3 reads CASSTQTLQGAHEQFF. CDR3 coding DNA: TGTGCCAGCAGCACCCAGACCTTACAGGGGGCCCATGAGCAGTTCTTC.

The CDR3 sequence is CASSLKGLAGEIDTQYF. For the CDR3, the DNA is TGTGCCAGCAGCTTAAAGGGGCTAGCGGGCGAGATAGATACGCAGTATTTT. The rearrangement links TRBV13 to TRBJ2-3, with 8 nucleotides matching TRBD2. The V segment lost 2 bases and the J segment 5 bases; nucleotides outside the gene matches: 12. The germline CDR1 and CDR2 sequences are PRHDT and FYEKMQ (reference sequence). This CDR3 is 17 amino acids long.

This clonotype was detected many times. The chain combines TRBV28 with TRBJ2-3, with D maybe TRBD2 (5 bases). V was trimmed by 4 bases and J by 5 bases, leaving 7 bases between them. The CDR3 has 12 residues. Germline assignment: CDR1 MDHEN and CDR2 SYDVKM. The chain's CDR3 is CASSSGLDTQYF. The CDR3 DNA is TGTGCCAGCAGTTCCGGACTAGATACGCAGTATTTT.

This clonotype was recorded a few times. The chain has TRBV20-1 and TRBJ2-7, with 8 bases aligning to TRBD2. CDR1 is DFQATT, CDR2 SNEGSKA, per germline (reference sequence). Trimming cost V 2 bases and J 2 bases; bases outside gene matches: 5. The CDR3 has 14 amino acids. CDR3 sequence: CSARLREVTYEQYF. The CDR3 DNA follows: TGCAGTGCTAGACTGCGGGAGGTAACCTACGAGCAGTACTTC.

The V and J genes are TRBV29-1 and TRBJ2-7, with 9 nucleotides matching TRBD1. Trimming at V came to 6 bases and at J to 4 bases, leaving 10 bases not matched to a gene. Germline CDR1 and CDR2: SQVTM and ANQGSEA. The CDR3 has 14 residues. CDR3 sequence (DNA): TGCAGCGTCAAGGACAGGGGCCAGGTATACGAGCAGTACTTC. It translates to CSVKDRGQVYEQYF.

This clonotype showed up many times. In nucleotides, the CDR3 is TGTGCCAGCAGCCCACAGGGGAGTACAGATACGCAGTATTTT. It codes for CASSPQGSTDTQYF. The chain couples TRBV28 to TRBJ2-3, with TRBD1 matching over 7 bases. J lost 3 bases, V lost 6 bases, and 6 bases had no gene match. CDR3 length equals 14 residues. Germline V gene data show CDR1 as MDHEN and CDR2 as SYDVKM. Full variable domain (rest looked up from reference TRBV28 and TRBJ2-3): DVKVTQSSRYLVKRTGEKVFLECVQDMDHENMFWYRQDPGLGLRLIYFSYDVKMKEKGDIPEGYSVSREKKERFSLILESASTNQTSMYLCASSPQGSTDTQYFGPGTRLTVL.

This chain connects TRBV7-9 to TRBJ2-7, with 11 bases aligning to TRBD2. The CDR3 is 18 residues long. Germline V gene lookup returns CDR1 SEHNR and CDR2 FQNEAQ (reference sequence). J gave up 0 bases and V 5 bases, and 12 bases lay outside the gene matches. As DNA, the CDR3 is TGTGCCAGCAGCCCCAAGAGTAGCGGGAGGGGGTTCTCCTACGAGCAGTACTTC. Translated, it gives CASSPKSSGRGFSYEQYF.